The following is a T cell receptor (beta chain) sequence with its context. The bulk TCR libraries were made with methods described before and with listed TCR primers. TCRdb fed the PCR reads into MiXCR, producing one record per CDR3 protein. The data show a few hundred thousand distinct CDR3 sequences, about a quarter seen once. This record belongs to a study of molecular identifiers for immune sequencing clone quantification. This CDR3 comprises 15 residues. Trimming cost V 6 bases and J 2 bases, with 16 bases left between them. Germline-derived CDR1 and CDR2 are SGHDT and YYEEEE. The source of this sequence is a human donor in good health. Some libraries in this study had Jurkat cell RNA spiked in. This chain connects TRBV5-6 to TRBJ2-3, with D possibly TRBD1 on 5 matching bases. Source material: naive CD8+ T cells from blood, with Jurkat cell RNA spiked in. The subset is: FACS-sorted CD8+CD4-CCR7+CD45RA+ naive T cells. CDR3 region: CASTQSGLFTDTQYF. CDR3 coding DNA: TGTGCCAGCACCCAATCAGGGCTATTCACAGATACGCAGTATTTT.